This T cell receptor beta chain is from a study of CD8 T cells in Susac syndrome. Findings and limits, study-wide: The number of individuals included in the study's TCR sequencing and HLA analysis was acknowledged as relatively small.

The CDR3 consists of 13 residues. Per germline, CDR1 LNHDA and CDR2 SQIVND (reference sequence). After removal of 8 bases from V and 1 base from J, the junction contained 1 base not matched to a gene. This clonotype was recorded a few times. Its antigen is undetermined. An input of about 0.45 to 1 ug of RNA was subjected to reverse transcription using random hexamers. immunoSEQ multiplex PCR amplified TCR beta CDR3 across 54 Vbeta, 13 Jbeta. TCRdb re-analysed the immunoSEQ multiplex PCR reads in MiXCR, keeping a single row per CDR3 protein. Found here are around 160,000 distinct CDR3 sequences, roughly 94% of them singletons; the top ten hold almost 0.095%.

The clonotype was recovered from a human donor with multiple sclerosis. The sample taken for sequencing was CD4+ T cells from PBMCs. The chain joins TRBV19 to TRBJ1-1, with 10 bases that match TRBD1. CDR3 protein: CASGDRGNTEAFF. The CDR3 region has the DNA TGTGCCAGTGGGGACAGGGGGAACACTGAAGCTTTCTTT.